These T cell receptor beta chains were read from a single sample in a study of regulatory T cells in long-lasting Graves disease. TCRdb re-analysed the multiplex PCR reads in MiXCR, keeping a single row per CDR3 protein. Of about 420,000 distinct CDR3 sequences detected, 15% to 20% appear once; the ten largest clones hold about 25%. This sample was shared with a second study, whose subject was T cells in Graves' hyperthyroidism and ophthalmopathy.

The material sequenced was peripheral blood mononuclear cells (PBMCs), taken at new diagnosis, from a patient treated with antithyroid drugs. These receptors all come from a woman between 18 and 29 years old with Graves disease. Each CDR3 is given with its conserved first and last residue. A D gene is named only where the DNA matches it firmly.

TRBD2,TRBV28,CASSIAGVSETQYF
.,TRBV27,CASSLFHRGYEQYF
.,TRBV2,CASRDSREKLFF
TRBD2,TRBV5-1,CASSFLAGVKSEQFF
.,TRBV3-1,CASSQRGGSGNTIYF
.,TRBV27,CASSGQLNYEQYF
.,TRBV28,CASSLQQGGSPLHF
.,TRBV7-9,CASSLDEQYF
.,TRBV5-1,CARKRRAYEQYF
.,TRBV29-1,CSVAVQRNTEAFF
TRBD2,TRBV5-1,CASSSPRSSGADNEQFF
TRBD2,TRBV28,CASSVSGTHGLAGSTYEQYF
TRBD2,TRBV6-5,CASSYGLGVREQYF
TRBD1,TRBV28,CASSQDRHLHSSTDTQYF
.,TRBV7-9,CASSLAPQAKRLDTQYF
.,TRBV10-3,CAISVEGTEAFF
.,TRBV25-1,CASSDLDGDEKLFF
TRBD1,TRBV7-9,CASSLIGQVDTDTQYF
TRBD2,TRBV7-4,CASTPGGDTQYF
TRBD2,TRBV7-8,CASRSSGGDYNEQFF
.,TRBV28,CASTTVLLAYEQYF
.,TRBV12-3/TRBV12-4,CASSLGVGYTF
TRBD2,TRBV6-1,CASNAGGLGSYEQYF
.,TRBV20-1,CSADPGEAGSYNEQFF
TRBD2,TRBV6-1,CASSELRLAAYNEQFF
.,TRBV27,CASSPYLSRLHQYF
.,TRBV28,CATEGGITSYNEQFF
.,TRBV6-5,CASSYPGQRRVTGELFF
.,TRBV20-1,CSAPGGGVIQPQHF
.,TRBV30,CAWIGSSQETQYF
TRBD1,TRBV5-4,CASSGAGTVSSGANVLTF
.,TRBV7-2,CASSLGPGSGQETQYF
.,TRBV28,CASSLAAGFFGGYTF
TRBD2,TRBV2,CASHGASGRVEQFF
TRBD2,TRBV6-1,CASSVDWTSEYNEQFF
.,TRBV18,CASSPKTGQFSYEQYF
TRBD1,TRBV7-3,CASSLSGGAVEQYF
TRBD2,TRBV3-1,CASSLSRVAGVVNEQFF
TRBD1,TRBV6-1,CASRKTGVLEAQYF
TRBD1,TRBV11-3,CASSSGQGMNTEAFF
.,TRBV2,CASREFGGLNEKLFF
TRBD2,TRBV25-1,CASSEGGTSPLGDEQFF
TRBD2,TRBV27,CASSLSGRGYEQFF
TRBD1,TRBV2,CASSGRRTGNEKLFF
.,TRBV7-9,CASSLGRENQPQHF
.,TRBV27,CASSHPDVYGYTF
.,TRBV28,CASSPGESYEQYF
.,TRBV4-3,CASSQEEGLVNTEAFF
.,TRBV12-3/TRBV12-4,CASSPPANTIYF
TRBD2,TRBV5-5,CASSRLAGGQETQYF
.,TRBV7-2,CASSPRPQGLSGANVLTF